This T cell receptor beta chain was retrieved from a study of blood T cell repertoires in COVID-19. The overall study: The samples span acute and convalescent COVID-19 from the United States, Italy and Spain. In each case, the material was cDNA or gDNA derived from T cells, B-cell-depleted T cells, or PBMCs.

This table comes from immunoSEQ multiplex PCR, and its TCRdb copy is limited to in-frame clones, with some not included. The data show a few hundred thousand clones, roughly 80% seen once. The germline CDR1 and CDR2 sequences are MNHEY and SVGAGI. This CDR3 is 14 amino acids long. The germline V and J ends were trimmed by 4 bases and 8 bases, with 17 bases remaining between them. The rearrangement uses TRBV6-5 and TRBJ1-2, with D possibly being TRBD1 (6 bases). The TCR comes from a human donor in a cohort sampled during active COVID-19. The sample taken for sequencing was peripheral blood. CDR3 bases: TGTGCCAGCAGTTTCAGGGGTAGGGCAGAAGGCTACACCTTC. It specifies CASSFRGRAEGYTF.